Below are 23 T cell receptor beta chains sequenced from a single sample in a study of vaccination effects on CD4 cells after COVID-19. Viral peptide pools were used in the ViraFEST assay to expand antigen-specific CD4+ T cells, and sequencing came afterward. Scientists isolated CD4+ T cells after a roughly ten-day culture period ended. Two-dose BNT162b2 or mRNA-1273 vaccination was given to participants. Assay used: immunoSEQ multiplex PCR; TCRdb lists only in-frame clones, some missing. The data show 60,000 to 90,000 clones, with around 81% seen just once and 0.95% to 1.5% held by the top ten. These receptors have no identified antigens. This specimen was CD4+ T cells from PBMCs cultured with HCoV-229E spike peptides, taken after COVID-19 vaccination. The source of these receptors is a human donor who received a COVID-19 vaccine.

The rearrangement uses TRBV7-9 and TRBJ2-1; D assignment may be TRBD1 or TRBD2 (5 bases each). Germline CDR1 reads SEHNR; CDR2 reads FQNEAQ (reference sequence). Trimming stripped 1 base from V and 4 bases from J, with 14 bases between. The CDR3 totals 16 residues. CDR3 loop: CASSLGIRDLYNEQFF. The DNA of the CDR3 is TGTGCCAGCAGCTTAGGTATCAGGGACCTTTACAATGAGCAGTTCTTC.

The CDR3 DNA is TGTGCCAGTAGTATTTTGGCAGATTATCAGCCCCAGCATTTT. Translated, it gives CASSILADYQPQHF. This rearrangement joins TRBV19 to TRBJ1-5; no definite D call. The CDR3 is 14 amino acids. Germline assignment: CDR1 LNHDA and CDR2 SQIVND (reference sequence). The V end lost 3 bases, the J end lost 5 bases, and 11 bases lay between the germline ends.

The V call is TRBV24-1, the J call TRBJ1-5; tentative D call: TRBD1 (5 bases). The CDR3 spans 14 residues. The V end lost 9 bases, the J end lost 0 bases, and 11 bases lay between the germline ends. Germline-derived CDR1 and CDR2 are KGHDR and SFDVKD. The chain's CDR3 is CATLTDNSNQPQHF. The CDR3 nucleotides are TGTGCCACCTTGACAGATAATAGCAATCAGCCCCAGCATTTT.

This clone has only a few counts. The chain links TRBV9 to TRBJ1-1, with a possible D match to TRBD1 (5 bases). The CDR3 consists of 14 residues. Germline-derived CDR1 and CDR2 are SGDLS and YYNGEE. The V end lost 2 bases, the J end lost 0 bases, and 8 bases lay between the germline ends. In nucleotides, the CDR3 is TGTGCCAGCAGCGTCGAGGGGATGAACACTGAAGCTTTCTTT. As protein: CASSVEGMNTEAFF.

The chain links TRBV29-1 to TRBJ2-5, with D maybe TRBD2 (7 bases). Germline V gene data show CDR1 as SQVTM and CDR2 as ANQGSEA. CDR3 length: 14 amino acids. Between the trimmed V and J ends, which lost 6 bases and 5 bases, there was a span of 19 bases. The CDR3: CSVGRGGASETQYF. For the CDR3, the DNA is TGCAGCGTGGGGCGCGGGGGCGCGTCGGAGACCCAGTACTTC.

The DNA for the CDR3 is TGTGCCAGCAGCGAGACTAACAGGGGCAGCAATTCACCCCTCCACTTT. Encoded protein: CASSETNRGSNSPLHF. The gene calls are TRBV9 and TRBJ1-6, with 7 nucleotides matching TRBD1. The CDR3 extends over 16 amino acids. J gave up 7 bases and V 3 bases, and 10 bases lay outside the gene matches. Germline values: CDR1 SGDLS, CDR2 YYNGEE.

The chain is built from TRBV5-4 and TRBJ2-1; TRBD2 agrees at 11 bases. This CDR3 has 14 residues. Germline trimming cut 5 bases from V and 9 bases from J; bases unmatched to any gene: 7. CDR1 and CDR2 (germline): SGHNT, YYREEE (reference sequence). As DNA, the CDR3 is TGTGCCAGCAGTACTAGCGGGGGAAGCGGTGAGCAGTTCTTC. This codes for CASSTSGGSGEQFF.

The chain carries TRBV5-1 and TRBJ1-1; TRBD1 agrees at 7 bases. CDR3 length: 14 amino acids. The V gene's germline CDR1 is SGHRS and CDR2 YFSETQ. V lost 4 bases, J lost 5 bases, and 8 bases stayed unmatched. The CDR3 loop reads CASSPQGVGTEAFF. The CDR3 nucleotides read TGCGCCAGCAGCCCTCAGGGGGTAGGGACTGAAGCTTTCTTT.

The table lists this clone with a count of one. V is TRBV5-1 and J is TRBJ2-5; D is perhaps TRBD1 (6 bases). Trimming left V 0 bases short and J 3 bases short, with 9 bases between. The CDR3 contains 14 residues. Germline V gene data show CDR1 as SGHRS and CDR2 as YFSETQ. CDR3 bases: TGCGCCAGCAGCTTGGGGACAGCCGAAGAGACCCAGTACTTC. This encodes CASSLGTAEETQYF. Using reference TRBV5-1 and TRBJ2-5 for the parts outside the CDR3, the full variable domain is KAGVTQTPRYLIKTRGQQVTLSCSPISGHRSVSWYQQTPGQGLQFLFEYFSETQRNKGNFPGRFSGRQFSNSRSEMNVSTLELGDSALYLCASSLGTAEETQYFGPGTRLLVL.

This clone was counted only a few times. The chain carries TRBV24-1 and TRBJ1-5; D uncertain. Per germline, CDR1 KGHDR and CDR2 SFDVKD. CDR3 length: 13 amino acids. Trimming cost V 5 bases and J 6 bases, with 10 bases left between them. The DNA of the CDR3 is TGTGCCACCAGTGCTTCATTATCTCAGCCCCAGCATTTT. This gives the protein CATSASLSQPQHF.

The V call is TRBV7-2, the J call TRBJ1-6; no clear D gene. Trimming pared 1 base from V and 7 bases from J, leaving 8 bases between. The CDR3 runs 14 residues. Germline V gene sequence: CDR1 SGHTA, CDR2 FQGNSA. The CDR3 spells CASSLVAGNSPLHF. The CDR3 DNA is TGTGCCAGCAGCTTAGTAGCGGGAAATTCACCCCTCCACTTT. Drawing the rest from reference TRBV7-2 and TRBJ1-6, the complete variable domain is GAGVSQSPSNKVTEKGKDVELRCDPISGHTALYWYRQSLGQGLEFLIYFQGNSAPDKSGLPSDRFSAERTGGSVSTLTIQRTQQEDSAVYLCASSLVAGNSPLHFGNGTRLTVT.

The chain has TRBV11-2 and TRBJ1-2; the D gene is possibly TRBD1 (5 bases). CDR3 length: 13 amino acids. Germline V gene data show CDR1 as SGHAT and CDR2 as FQNNGV. The V end was cut by 4 bases, the J end by 3 bases, with 9 bases between. The CDR3, as DNA: TGTGCCAGCAGCTCCACAGGACACTATGGCTACACCTTC. This gives the protein CASSSTGHYGYTF.

This chain connects TRBV18 to TRBJ1-2; TRBD1 might be the D (6 bases). Per germline, CDR1 KGHSH and CDR2 LQKENI. The length of the CDR3 is 14 residues. The V end was cut by 6 bases, the J end by 3 bases, with 14 bases between. CDR3 sequence: CASSEAGEHYGYTF. In DNA, the CDR3 is TGTGCCAGCTCTGAGGCAGGGGAACACTATGGCTACACCTTC. The whole variable domain, remainder taken from reference TRBV18 and TRBJ1-2, is NAGVMQNPRHLVRRRGQEARLRCSPMKGHSHVYWYRQLPEEGLKFMVYLQKENIIDESGMPKERFSAEFPKEGPSILRIQQVVRGDSAAYFCASSEAGEHYGYTFGSGTRLTVV.

The rearrangement joins TRBV2 to TRBJ2-5; tentative D call: TRBD2 (6 bases). Trimming took off 6 bases at V and 4 bases at J, with 9 bases between the two ends. From germline, CDR1 is SNHLY and CDR2 FYNNEI. This CDR3 has 12 residues. Here the CDR3 DNA reads TGTGCCAGCAGCCAGGAGGGAGAGACCCAGTACTTC. Its translation: CASSQEGETQYF.

The rearrangement joins TRBV30 to TRBJ1-2; D is uncertain. The CDR3 is 13 amino acids. Trimming stripped 3 bases from V and 6 bases from J, with 14 bases between. Germline CDR1 reads GTSNPN; CDR2 reads SVGIG (reference sequence). The CDR3 loop is CAWRSEGINGYTF. CDR3 nucleotides: TGTGCCTGGAGATCGGAGGGTATTAATGGCTACACCTTC.

The CDR3 is CASSERQIYGYTF. DNA for the CDR3: TGTGCCAGCAGTGAGAGACAGATCTATGGCTACACCTTC. This chain uses TRBV2 with TRBJ1-2; possibly TRBD1 for D (5 bases). V dropped 3 bases and J dropped 4 bases, with 9 bases sitting between them. The CDR3 length is 13 residues. CDR1 SNHLY and CDR2 FYNNEI come from the germline V gene.

This sequence joins TRBV15 and TRBJ1-2, with D unresolved. Germline V gives CDR1 LNHNV, CDR2 YYDKDF (reference sequence). Trimming removed 6 bases at V and 0 bases at J, with 11 bases between. This CDR3 spans 14 amino acids. CDR3: CATSYGGTNYGYTF. In DNA, the CDR3 is TGTGCCACCAGTTACGGCGGAACTAACTATGGCTACACCTTC.

J is TRBJ2-5 and V is TRBV2; a possible D gene is TRBD1 (6 bases). CDR1 is SNHLY, CDR2 FYNNEI, per germline. CDR3 size: 14 residues. The V end lost 5 bases, the J end lost 4 bases, and 14 bases lay between the germline ends. The CDR3 loop reads CASSPDSSRETQYF. Here the CDR3 DNA reads TGTGCCAGCAGTCCGGACAGCAGTCGAGAGACCCAGTACTTC.

V usage is TRBV19 and J usage is TRBJ1-5; no clear D. Per the germline V gene, CDR1 is LNHDA and CDR2 is SQIVND (reference sequence). V dropped 0 bases and J dropped 7 bases, with 4 bases sitting between them. CDR3 length equals 12 residues. CDR3 in DNA: TGTGCCAGTAGTATAGAGGACCAGCCCCAGCATTTT. Translated: CASSIEDQPQHF.

This clone was counted a single time. Other DNA sequences in this sample translate to the same CDR3. The rearrangement links TRBV7-3 to TRBJ2-3, with 8 bases lining up with TRBD2. V lost 1 base and J lost 6; bases outside the gene matches: 6. The CDR3 is made up of 15 amino acids. Germline V gene lookup returns CDR1 SGHTA and CDR2 FQGTGA. The CDR3 sequence: CASSLSRGGTDTQYF. CDR3 sequence (DNA): TGTGCCAGCAGCTTAAGTCGGGGGGGGACGGATACGCAGTATTTT.

The chain combines TRBV4-2 with TRBJ1-4; D gene unclear. CDR3 length: 14 residues. V was trimmed by 0 bases and J by 7 bases, leaving 9 bases between them. Per the germline V gene, CDR1 is LGHNA and CDR2 is YNFKEQ. CDR3 sequence: CASSQDLLPEKLFF. CDR3 nucleotide sequence: TGTGCCAGCAGCCAAGATCTACTCCCTGAAAAACTGTTTTTT.

This chain links TRBV9 with TRBJ1-2, with 7 positions matching TRBD1. The germline V gene has CDR1 SGDLS and CDR2 YYNGEE. The V and J ends lost 0 bases and 8 bases, in that order; junction bases with no gene match: 10. This CDR3 is built from 15 residues. The chain's CDR3 is CASSVEGAQGRGYTF. The CDR3 region has the DNA TGTGCCAGCAGCGTAGAGGGGGCACAGGGCCGGGGCTACACCTTC. The complete variable domain, with remaining parts taken from reference TRBV9 and TRBJ1-2, reads DSGVTQTPKHLITATGQRVTLRCSPRSGDLSVYWYQQSLDQGLQFLIQYYNGEERAKGNILERFSAQQFPDLHSELNLSSLELGDSALYFCASSVEGAQGRGYTFGSGTRLTVV.

This sequence joins TRBV24-1 and TRBJ2-2, with a possible D match to TRBD1 (6 bases). CDR1 KGHDR and CDR2 SFDVKD come from the germline V gene. Trimming stripped 5 bases from V and 5 bases from J, with 8 bases between. The CDR3 extends over 13 amino acids. The CDR3 here is CATSVRGTGELFF. In DNA, the CDR3 is TGTGCCACCAGTGTGAGGGGGACCGGGGAGCTGTTTTTT.